The 24 T cell receptor beta chains presented below share a single source sample, sequenced in a study of OX40 agonist ivuxolimab in advanced cancers. Some clones are missing from TCRdb's copy, which holds only in-frame ones; the method was immunoSEQ multiplex PCR. The sample contains approximately 73,000 clones, 87% of which appear only once. The sequencing here drew on CD4+ or CD8+ T cells sorted from blood, taken in a trial of the OX40 agonist ivuxolimab. These receptors all come from an adult with an advanced solid tumor such as melanoma, head and neck, liver or kidney cancer.

The chain couples TRBV14 to TRBJ2-7; TRBD1 aligns across 9 bases. After removal of 4 bases from V and 4 bases from J, the junction contained 8 bases not matched to a gene. Per germline, CDR1 SGHDN and CDR2 FVKESK. The CDR3 is 15 residues long. The CDR3 DNA follows: TGTGCCAGCAGCCTACCCGGGACAGGGCTTTACGAGCAGTACTTC. It specifies CASSLPGTGLYEQYF.

This chain connects TRBV18 to TRBJ2-3, with D unclear. The ends were cut back, 0 bases at V and 1 base at J, with 8 bases in the middle. The CDR3 runs to 15 residues. Germline lookup yields CDR1 KGHSH and CDR2 LQKENI. The DNA for the CDR3 is TGTGCCAGCTCACCACCATCGGTAGGCACAGATACGCAGTATTTT. This encodes CASSPPSVGTDTQYF.

This chain uses TRBV5-1 with TRBJ2-3; no clear D gene. Germline V gene sequence: CDR1 SGHRS, CDR2 YFSETQ. The CDR3 spans 14 residues. The V end was cut by 0 bases, the J end by 2 bases, with 7 bases between. The CDR3 loop is CASSLVGFTDTQYF. CDR3 DNA sequence: TGCGCCAGCAGCTTGGTAGGGTTCACAGATACGCAGTATTTT. Based on the CDR3 plus reference TRBV5-1 and TRBJ2-3, the full variable domain is KAGVTQTPRYLIKTRGQQVTLSCSPISGHRSVSWYQQTPGQGLQFLFEYFSETQRNKGNFPGRFSGRQFSNSRSEMNVSTLELGDSALYLCASSLVGFTDTQYFGPGTRLTVL.

CDR3 bases: TGTGCCAGCAGTGAAGGGTGGCAACGGCGGGAGACCCAGTACTTC. It translates to CASSEGWQRRETQYF. This chain connects TRBV6-1 to TRBJ2-5; D ambiguous. In germline, CDR1 is MNHNS, CDR2 SASEGT. The CDR3 contains 15 residues. The V and J ends lost 1 base and 5 bases respectively, with 14 bases between them.

The chain recombines TRBV28 with TRBJ2-7; 9 bases map to TRBD1. The CDR3 has 16 amino acids. Germline values: CDR1 MDHEN, CDR2 SYDVKM. The V gene end was trimmed by 7 bases and the J gene end by 4 bases; junction bases not matched to a gene: 14. The CDR3 here is CASTFGWGQGLYEQYF. The CDR3 DNA follows: TGTGCCAGCACCTTCGGCTGGGGACAGGGTTTATACGAGCAGTACTTC.

The rearrangement links TRBV7-9 to TRBJ1-5; no clear D. Germline CDR1 is SEHNR and CDR2 is FQNEAQ (reference sequence). The length of the CDR3 is 12 residues. Trimming cost V 4 bases and J 4 bases, with 5 bases left between them. CDR3 nucleotide sequence: TGTGCCAGCAGCTCACAAAATCAGCCCCAGCATTTT. It codes for CASSSQNQPQHF.

V and J are TRBV10-1 and TRBJ2-7; 8 nucleotides line up with TRBD1. The CDR3 consists of 14 residues. The V gene's germline CDR1 is WNHNN and CDR2 SYGVQD (reference sequence). The V segment lost 6 bases and the J segment 5 bases; nucleotides outside the gene matches: 9. The CDR3, as DNA: TGCGCCAGCAGCCCACGGACAGGGTCCCACGAGCAGTACTTC. It yields the protein CASSPRTGSHEQYF.

The chain carries TRBV2 and TRBJ2-3; D gene uncertain. Per germline, CDR1 SNHLY and CDR2 FYNNEI. The CDR3 totals 11 residues. V lost 4 bases and J 4 bases, leaving 3 bases between the germline ends. The chain's CDR3 is CASSGPDTQYF. CDR3 in DNA: TGTGCCAGCAGTGGCCCAGATACGCAGTATTTT.

The genes are TRBV5-5 and TRBJ2-3, with D perhaps TRBD1 or TRBD2 (5 bases each). The CDR3 has 15 residues. Trimming took off 4 bases at V and 3 bases at J, with 15 bases between the two ends. Germline V gene data show CDR1 as SGHKS and CDR2 as YYEKEE (reference sequence). This CDR3 is CASSPGTQKTDTQYF. CDR3 coding DNA: TGTGCCAGCAGCCCCGGGACCCAGAAGACAGATACGCAGTATTTT.

The chain employs TRBV18 and TRBJ1-6; D unclear. The germline V gene encodes CDR1 KGHSH and CDR2 LQKENI. The CDR3 covers 15 residues. Trimming cost V 3 bases and J 7 bases, with 13 bases left between them. Here the CDR3 reads CASSPDGLGNSPLHF. The DNA for the CDR3 is TGTGCCAGCTCACCGGACGGGTTGGGGAATTCACCCCTCCACTTT.

This chain joins TRBV11-1 and TRBJ2-1, with 7 bases that match TRBD1. V lost 9 bases and J lost 6; bases outside the gene matches: 14. Germline V gene sequence: CDR1 SGHAT, CDR2 FQDESV (reference sequence). The CDR3 covers 15 residues. The CDR3 nucleotides read TGTGCCAGTTCCCAACCGGGACAGAGGTTCAATGAGCAGTTCTTC. Translated: CASSQPGQRFNEQFF.

The chain joins TRBV6-6 to TRBJ2-5, with 9 bases aligning to TRBD1. The CDR3 sequence is 16 residues long. Trimming at V came to 2 bases and at J to 2 bases, leaving 6 bases not matched to a gene. Germline loops: CDR1 MNHNY, CDR2 SVGAGI (reference sequence). The CDR3 spells CASSYNLGTGQETQYF. DNA for the CDR3: TGTGCCAGCAGTTACAACCTCGGGACAGGGCAAGAGACCCAGTACTTC.

The chain is built from TRBV14 and TRBJ1-3; no clear D. This CDR3 contains 14 residues. The germline V and J ends were trimmed by 4 bases and 7 bases, with 14 bases remaining between them. Germline V gene data show CDR1 as SGHDN and CDR2 as FVKESK. In DNA, the CDR3 is TGTGCCAGCAGCCCCCGGGGAGGGCTGAACACCATATATTTT. Protein: CASSPRGGLNTIYF.

The chain carries TRBV6-1 and TRBJ2-5, with D perhaps matching TRBD1 or TRBD2 (5 bases each). The better agreement between TRBJ2-7 and the DNA end casts doubt on the J call. This CDR3 contains 13 residues. CDR1 is MNHNS, CDR2 SASEGT, per germline. CDR3 DNA sequence: TGTGCCAGCAGTCTCCGGGACCCCTACGAGCAGTACTTC. Translation: CASSLRDPYEQYF.

The V and J genes are TRBV11-1 and TRBJ2-5; the D gene is possibly TRBD2 (6 bases). This CDR3 has 12 amino acids. The germline gives CDR1 SGHAT, CDR2 FQDESV (reference sequence). Trimming shortened V by 5 bases and J by 3 bases, and 7 bases separated the two germline ends. The CDR3 loop is CASSPGEETQYF. In DNA form, the CDR3 reads TGTGCCAGCAGCCCGGGGGAAGAGACCCAGTACTTC.

The J gene is TRBJ2-6, the V gene TRBV11-1, with TRBD1 identical over 8 bases. CDR3 length: 17 residues. The junction had 10 bases not matched to a gene; V was cut back by 5 bases and J by 4 bases. CDR1 is SGHAT, CDR2 FQDESV, per germline (reference sequence). In nucleotides, the CDR3 is TGTGCCAGCAGCCCCCGGACAGGGAGCGCGGGGGCCAACGTCCTGACTTTC. It is translated as CASSPRTGSAGANVLTF.

The chain combines TRBV7-9 with TRBJ1-2; TRBD1 is a possible D gene (6 bases). The length of the CDR3 is 15 residues. Per germline, CDR1 SEHNR and CDR2 FQNEAQ (reference sequence). The V end was cut by 1 base, the J end by 7 bases, with 16 bases between. CDR3 DNA: TGTGCCAGCAGCTTAGATGGGGCCCAGGGGTTTGGCTACACCTTC. It encodes CASSLDGAQGFGYTF.

V and J are TRBV5-1 and TRBJ1-2; 10 nucleotides align to TRBD1. This CDR3 has 14 residues. The J segment lost 6 bases and the V segment lost 1 base, leaving 3 bases of the junction unmatched. Germline CDR1 SGHRS, CDR2 YFSETQ. The CDR3 region has the DNA TGCGCCAGCAGCTTGAGGGACAGGGGCGATGGCTACACCTTC. Protein product: CASSLRDRGDGYTF.

CDR3 DNA: TGTGCCATCAGTCGTGGGGAGCAAGCTGAAGCTTTCTTT. Amino acid sequence: CAISRGEQAEAFF. The gene calls are TRBV10-3 and TRBJ1-1, with D uncertain. The ends were cut back, 5 bases at V and 6 bases at J, with 13 bases in the middle. CDR1 and CDR2 (germline): ENHRY, SYGVKD. CDR3 length: 13 residues.

In this sample, this clone turned up once. The J gene is TRBJ2-1, the V gene TRBV7-3; D uncertain. From germline, CDR1 is SGHTA and CDR2 FQGTGA. This CDR3 contains 14 residues. Trimming took off 5 bases at V and 6 bases at J, with 14 bases between the two ends. The CDR3 spells CASSPTRNANEQFF. The CDR3 DNA reads TGTGCCAGCAGCCCTACAAGAAACGCCAATGAGCAGTTCTTC.

This chain joins TRBV14 and TRBJ2-5, with a weak D call TRBD1 (5 bases). V was trimmed by 5 bases and J by 4 bases, leaving 17 bases between them. The germline V gene encodes CDR1 SGHDN and CDR2 FVKESK. This CDR3 spans 15 amino acids. CDR3 sequence (DNA): TGTGCCAGCAGCTCCCCCCAAAGGGGATCAGAGACCCAGTACTTC. Amino acids: CASSSPQRGSETQYF.

This chain uses TRBV5-1 with TRBJ1-1; D may be TRBD1 (6 bases). From germline, CDR1 is SGHRS and CDR2 YFSETQ. This CDR3 contains 14 residues. With 1 base removed from V and 1 base from J, the gap between germline ends came to 8 bases. CDR3 in amino acids: CASSLTGRNTEAFF. In DNA form, the CDR3 reads TGCGCCAGCAGCTTGACAGGGAGGAACACTGAAGCTTTCTTT.

The rearrangement uses TRBV7-9 and TRBJ2-5, with D maybe TRBD1 (6 bases). The germline V gene encodes CDR1 SEHNR and CDR2 FQNEAQ (reference sequence). This CDR3 spans 13 amino acids. Between the trimmed V and J ends, which lost 3 bases and 2 bases, there was a span of 7 bases. The CDR3 DNA is TGTGCCAGCAGCTTGGGACAACAAGAGACCCAGTACTTC. It translates to CASSLGQQETQYF.

The chain couples TRBV5-4 to TRBJ2-7; perhaps TRBD2 as D (5 bases). This CDR3 comprises 13 residues. The germline CDR1 and CDR2 sequences are SGHNT and YYREEE (reference sequence). V lost 3 bases, J lost 3 bases, and 10 bases lay in between. CDR3 nucleotide sequence: TGTGCCAGCAGCTCGGGAAGGTACTACGAGCAGTACTTC. Its protein is CASSSGRYYEQYF.